This T cell receptor beta chain was identified during a study of blood T cell repertoires in COVID-19. As for the study in general: Acute and convalescent COVID-19 samples came from the United States, Italy and Spain. PBMCs, B-cell-depleted T cells, or T cells provided the cDNA or gDNA that made up the material.

Original methodology: Cell counts per sample came from amplifying reference gene primers. Data came from immunoSEQ multiplex PCR; TCRdb stores just in-frame clones and leaves some out. The DNA was the basis for D and trimming; V, J and clone size are from that table. The sample yields about 190,000 clones, 70% to 85% seen once. This CDR3 is built from 12 residues. Trimming shortened V by 3 bases and J by 3 bases, and 5 bases separated the two germline ends. Per the germline V gene, CDR1 is WSHSY and CDR2 is SAAADI. Seattle patients were enrolled while actively infected and followed longitudinally. This clonotype was obtained from an elderly man with COVID-19, enrolled during active disease. The chain recombines TRBV10-2 with TRBJ2-5; D gene uncertain. Sequences were obtained from peripheral blood. This CDR3 reads CASSDPKETQYF. The DNA of the CDR3 is TGCGCCAGCAGTGACCCCAAAGAGACCCAGTACTTC.